This TCR beta chain was captured by sequencing in a study of identical twins. Germline V gene data show CDR1 as MGHRA and CDR2 as YSYEKL. Trimming pared 0 bases from V and 6 bases from J, leaving 11 bases between. This CDR3 has 14 amino acids. TCRdb fed the 5' RACE reads into MiXCR, producing one record per CDR3 protein. The sample holds about 890,000 distinct CDR3 sequences, roughly an eighth seen once. Of note for this clonotype: Antigen unknown.

Notes on the study in general: Interpretation of the results relied on cross-sectional statistical analysis and not on following the same donors. Out-of-frame alpha sequences shared by twins were enriched for low generation probability.

These data also featured in a second study, about yellow fever vaccine responses in identical twins.

Sequenced input: PBMCs. The V call is TRBV4-1, the J call TRBJ1-2; a possible D gene is TRBD1 (5 bases). The sequence derives from a young woman in good health. CDR3 in amino acids: CASSQDNGGDGYTF. In nucleotides, the CDR3 is TGCGCCAGCAGCCAAGATAACGGGGGGGATGGCTACACCTTC.